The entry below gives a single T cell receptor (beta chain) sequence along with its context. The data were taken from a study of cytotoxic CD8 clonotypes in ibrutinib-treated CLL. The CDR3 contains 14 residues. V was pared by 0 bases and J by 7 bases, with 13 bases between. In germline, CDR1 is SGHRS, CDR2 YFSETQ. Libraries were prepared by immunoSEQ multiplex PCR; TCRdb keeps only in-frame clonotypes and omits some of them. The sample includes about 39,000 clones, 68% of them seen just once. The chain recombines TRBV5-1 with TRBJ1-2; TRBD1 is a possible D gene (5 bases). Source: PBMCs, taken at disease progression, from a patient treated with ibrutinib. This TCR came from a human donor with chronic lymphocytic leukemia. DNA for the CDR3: TGCGCCAGCAGCTTGGGGCAGGGAGTGATTGGCTACACCTTC. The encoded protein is CASSLGQGVIGYTF. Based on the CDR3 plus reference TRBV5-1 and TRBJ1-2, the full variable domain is KAGVTQTPRYLIKTRGQQVTLSCSPISGHRSVSWYQQTPGQGLQFLFEYFSETQRNKGNFPGRFSGRQFSNSRSEMNVSTLELGDSALYLCASSLGQGVIGYTFGSGTRLTVV.